Each of the 4 T cell receptor beta chains below was sequenced from the same sample in a study of shared clonotypes between healthy human individuals. Generated by immunoSEQ multiplex PCR, the TCRdb table keeps only in-frame clones and is missing some. In the table there are some 2.1 million clones, about 95% of which are singletons. CD8 cells classed as naive were CD45RO-negative and positively selected for CCR7, excluding terminally differentiated effector memory CD45RA+ cells. Sequenced sample: naive CD8+ T cells sorted from blood. These receptors originate from a young man in good health.

The chain recombines TRBV7-3 with TRBJ2-1; D ambiguous. Germline-derived CDR1 and CDR2 are SGHTA and FQGTGA. This CDR3 is built from 14 residues. Trimming removed 4 bases at V and 6 bases at J, with 13 bases between. CDR3 DNA: TGTGCCAGCAGCTCGACACCCGGTAGCAATGAGCAGTTCTTC. It translates to CASSSTPGSNEQFF.

As regards this clone: The same CDR3 can be traced to other DNA sequences in this sample. V is TRBV27 and J is TRBJ2-7; a weak D match, TRBD2 (6 bases). The germline V gene encodes CDR1 MNHEY and CDR2 SMNVEV (reference sequence). V lost 3 bases and J 2 bases, leaving 11 bases between the germline ends. The CDR3 sequence is 14 residues long. CDR3 residues: CASSFGGATYEQYF. The CDR3, as DNA: TGTGCCAGCAGTTTCGGGGGAGCAACCTACGAGCAGTACTTC.

The V gene is TRBV6-5, the J gene TRBJ2-7, with 10 nucleotides matching TRBD1. The length of the CDR3 is 13 residues. V was clipped by 9 bases and J by 2 bases; unmatched bases: 4. From germline, CDR1 is MNHEY and CDR2 SVGAGI. For the CDR3, the DNA is TGTGCCAGTGCCGGGACAGGGGCCTACGAGCAGTACTTC. It yields the protein CASAGTGAYEQYF.

V gene TRBV27 combines with J gene TRBJ2-1; a possible D gene is TRBD2 (5 bases). CDR3 length: 15 residues. The V end was cut by 4 bases, the J end by 6 bases, with 16 bases between. Germline CDR1 reads MNHEY; CDR2 reads SMNVEV (reference sequence). The CDR3 DNA reads as TGTGCCAGCAGTTCCGACTACGCCCGGTCCAATGAGCAGTTCTTC. The encoded protein is CASSSDYARSNEQFF.